These 8 T cell receptor beta chains were sequenced from one sample in a study of early T cells in non-severe SARS-CoV-2 infection. One entry per CDR3 protein, called by TCRdb with MiXCR from the 5' RACE reads. The data show tens of thousands of distinct CDR3 sequences, with roughly 4.9% seen just once and over 9% held by the top ten. What was sequenced was whole blood. These receptors all come from an adult who was a healthcare worker with PCR-confirmed SARS-CoV-2 infection or an uninfected control (not recorded which).

This clonotype was recorded many times. The J gene is TRBJ2-5, the V gene TRBV29-1, with 10 bases aligning to TRBD2. Trimming took 6 bases from V and 5 from J; bases not matched to a gene: 3. This CDR3 has 12 residues. Germline CDR1 reads SQVTM; CDR2 reads ANQGSEA. The CDR3 nucleotides are TGCAGCGTCCTAGCGGGGGCTGAGACCCAGTACTTC. Amino acid sequence: CSVLAGAETQYF.

The chain has TRBV11-2 and TRBJ1-4; TRBD1 aligns across 7 bases. Per the germline V gene, CDR1 is SGHAT and CDR2 is FQNNGV. This CDR3 has 17 amino acids. V was clipped by 1 base and J by 2 bases; unmatched bases: 7. Written as DNA, the CDR3 is TGTGCCAGCAGCTTAGCAGGGGGAGGCCTTACTAATGAAAAACTGTTTTTT. Translating it yields CASSLAGGGLTNEKLFF.

In this sample, this clonotype turned up many times. V is TRBV29-1 and J is TRBJ2-1; D might be TRBD2 (5 bases). CDR1 is SQVTM and CDR2 is ANQGSEA in the germline V gene. V was trimmed by 6 bases and J by 6 bases, leaving 15 bases between them. The CDR3 spans 13 residues. The CDR3 here is CSVRARGSNEQFF. The CDR3 bases are TGCAGCGTGAGGGCCCGCGGAAGCAATGAGCAGTTCTTC.

This clonotype came up many times. The V gene is TRBV20-1, the J gene TRBJ1-5; tentative D call: TRBD1 (5 bases). CDR3 length equals 14 residues. Looked up from germline, CDR1 is DFQATT and CDR2 is SNEGSKA (reference sequence). The V and J ends lost 6 bases and 0 bases respectively, with 12 bases between them. CDR3 DNA: TGCAGTGCACAGGCGAGCATTAGCAATCAGCCCCAGCATTTT. It encodes CSAQASISNQPQHF.

V and J are TRBV6-6 and TRBJ2-6; D gene unclear. V lost 6 bases and J lost 0, with 9 bases in between. Germline assignment: CDR1 MNHNY and CDR2 SVGAGI (reference sequence). The CDR3 consists of 15 residues. The CDR3 DNA reads as TGTGCCAGCAGGCAGGCACTCTCTGGGGCCAACGTCCTGACTTTC. This gives the protein CASRQALSGANVLTF.

The chain is built from TRBV24-1 and TRBJ2-1, with 11 bases matching TRBD1. V shed 4 bases, J shed 13 bases, and the junction held 8 bases outside the gene matches. In germline, CDR1 is KGHDR, CDR2 SFDVKD. CDR3 length: 14 amino acids. CDR3 loop: CATSEYPGTGGQFF. CDR3 nucleotides: TGTGCCACCAGTGAATACCCTGGGACAGGGGGACAGTTCTTC.

As for this clonotype: This could be a read error, since a much larger clone is one nucleotide away. V gene TRBV5-1 combines with J gene TRBJ2-7; TRBD1 might be the D (6 bases). The CDR3 covers 14 residues. Per germline, CDR1 SGHRS and CDR2 YFSETQ. Trimming shortened V by 4 bases and J by 3 bases, and 14 bases separated the two germline ends. The DNA of the CDR3 is TGCGCCAGCAGCCCCGGGACATGGGTCTACGAGCAGTACTTC. Translating gives CASSPGTWVYEQYF.

Many counts were recorded for this clonotype. This chain uses TRBV28 with TRBJ2-7, with 9 bases aligning to TRBD2. Germline CDR1 MDHEN, CDR2 SYDVKM. The CDR3 has 18 amino acids. V dropped 5 bases and J dropped 2; count of bases not matched to a gene: 16. The CDR3 nucleotides are TGTGCCAGCAGTGGGAGTAGGGGGAGCGGGAGGCCCCCCTACGAGCAGTACTTC. Protein: CASSGSRGSGRPPYEQYF.